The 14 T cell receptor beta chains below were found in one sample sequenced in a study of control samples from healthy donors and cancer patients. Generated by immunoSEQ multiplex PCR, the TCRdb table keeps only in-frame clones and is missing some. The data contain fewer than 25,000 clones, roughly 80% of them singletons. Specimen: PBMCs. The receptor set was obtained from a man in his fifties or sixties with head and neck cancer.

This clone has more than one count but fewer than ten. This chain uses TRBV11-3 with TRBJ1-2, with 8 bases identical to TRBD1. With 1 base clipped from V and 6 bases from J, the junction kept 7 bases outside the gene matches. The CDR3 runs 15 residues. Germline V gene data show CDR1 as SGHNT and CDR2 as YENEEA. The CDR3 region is CASSLGRGRVDGYTF. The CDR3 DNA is TGTGCCAGCAGCTTAGGCAGGGGGCGAGTCGATGGCTACACCTTC. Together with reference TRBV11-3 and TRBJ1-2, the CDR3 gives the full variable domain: EAGVVQSPRYKIIEKKQPVAFWCNPISGHNTLYWYLQNLGQGPELLIRYENEEAVDDSQLPKDRFSAERLKGVDSTLKIQPAELGDSAVYLCASSLGRGRVDGYTFGSGTRLTVV.

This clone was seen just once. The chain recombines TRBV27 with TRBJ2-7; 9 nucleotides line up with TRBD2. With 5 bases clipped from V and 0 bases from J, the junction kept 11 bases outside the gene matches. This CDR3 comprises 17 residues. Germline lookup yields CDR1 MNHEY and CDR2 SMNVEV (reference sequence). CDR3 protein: CASSPLPRLAASYEQYF. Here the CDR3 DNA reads TGTGCCAGCAGTCCCCTCCCCCGACTAGCGGCCTCCTACGAGCAGTACTTC.

The CDR3: CTSSLKEFF. In DNA form, the CDR3 reads TGCACCAGCAGCCTGAAGGAGTTCTTC. V is TRBV1 and J is TRBJ2-1. TRBV1 is recorded as a pseudogene. The CDR3 is made up of 9 amino acids.

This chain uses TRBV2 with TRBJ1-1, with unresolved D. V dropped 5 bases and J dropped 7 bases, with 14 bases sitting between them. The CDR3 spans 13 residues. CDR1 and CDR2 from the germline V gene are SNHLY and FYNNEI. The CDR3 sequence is CASSHPTASEAFF. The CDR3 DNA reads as TGTGCCAGCAGTCACCCCACCGCAAGTGAAGCTTTCTTT.

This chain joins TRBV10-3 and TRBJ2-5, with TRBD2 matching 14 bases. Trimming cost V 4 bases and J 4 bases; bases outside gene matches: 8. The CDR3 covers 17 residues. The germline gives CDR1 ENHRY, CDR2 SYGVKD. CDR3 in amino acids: CAISVGTSGSSGETQYF. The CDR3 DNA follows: TGTGCCATCAGTGTTGGGACTAGCGGGAGTAGTGGAGAGACCCAGTACTTC.

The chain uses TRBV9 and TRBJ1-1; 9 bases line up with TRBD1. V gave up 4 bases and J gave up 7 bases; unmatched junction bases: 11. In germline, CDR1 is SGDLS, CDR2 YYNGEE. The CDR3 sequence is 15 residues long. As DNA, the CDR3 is TGTGCCAGCAGCTCTAGGACAGGGGAGGAGGATGAAGCTTTCTTT. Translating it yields CASSSRTGEEDEAFF. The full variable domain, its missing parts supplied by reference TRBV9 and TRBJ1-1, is DSGVTQTPKHLITATGQRVTLRCSPRSGDLSVYWYQQSLDQGLQFLIQYYNGEERAKGNILERFSAQQFPDLHSELNLSSLELGDSALYFCASSSRTGEEDEAFFGQGTRLTVV.

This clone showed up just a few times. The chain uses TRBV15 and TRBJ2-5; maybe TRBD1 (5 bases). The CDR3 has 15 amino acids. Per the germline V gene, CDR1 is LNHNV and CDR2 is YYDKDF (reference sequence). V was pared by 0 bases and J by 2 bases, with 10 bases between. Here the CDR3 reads CATSRDRGLQETQYF. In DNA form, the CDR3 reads TGTGCCACCAGCAGAGATAGGGGTCTACAAGAGACCCAGTACTTC.

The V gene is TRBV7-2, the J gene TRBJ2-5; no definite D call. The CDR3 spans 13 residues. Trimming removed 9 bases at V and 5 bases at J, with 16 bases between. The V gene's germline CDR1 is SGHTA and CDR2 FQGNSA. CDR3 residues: CARPLKGRETQYF. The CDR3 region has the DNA TGTGCCAGACCCCTCAAGGGCCGTGAGACCCAGTACTTC. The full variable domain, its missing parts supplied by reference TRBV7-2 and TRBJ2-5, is GAGVSQSPSNKVTEKGKDVELRCDPISGHTALYWYRQSLGQGLEFLIYFQGNSAPDKSGLPSDRFSAERTGGSVSTLTIQRTQQEDSAVYLCARPLKGRETQYFGPGTRLLVL.

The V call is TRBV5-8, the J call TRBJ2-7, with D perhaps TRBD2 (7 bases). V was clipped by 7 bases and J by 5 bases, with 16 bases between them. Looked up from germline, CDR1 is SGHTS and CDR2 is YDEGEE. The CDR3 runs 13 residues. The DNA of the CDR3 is TGTGCCAGCCTAGGGGGGGTCCCGGACGAGCAGTACTTC. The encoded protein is CASLGGVPDEQYF.

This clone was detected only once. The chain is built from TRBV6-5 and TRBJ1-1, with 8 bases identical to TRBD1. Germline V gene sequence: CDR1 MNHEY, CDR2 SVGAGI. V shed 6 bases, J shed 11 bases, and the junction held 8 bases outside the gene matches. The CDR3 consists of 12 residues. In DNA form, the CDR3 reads TGTGCCAGCAGCCTGACGACAGGGGAGGCTTTCTTT. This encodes CASSLTTGEAFF.

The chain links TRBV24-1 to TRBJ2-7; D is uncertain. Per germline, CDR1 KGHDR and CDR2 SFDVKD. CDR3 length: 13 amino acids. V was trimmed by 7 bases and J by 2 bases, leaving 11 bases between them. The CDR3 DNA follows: TGTGCCACCAGAGCCGGGCCGACCTACGAGCAGTACTTC. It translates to CATRAGPTYEQYF.

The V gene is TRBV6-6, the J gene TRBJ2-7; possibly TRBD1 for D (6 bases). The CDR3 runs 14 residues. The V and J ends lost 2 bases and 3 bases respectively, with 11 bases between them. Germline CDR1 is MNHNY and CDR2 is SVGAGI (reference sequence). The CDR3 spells CASSYPTRGYEQYF. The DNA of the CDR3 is TGTGCCAGCAGTTACCCGACCAGGGGCTACGAGCAGTACTTC.

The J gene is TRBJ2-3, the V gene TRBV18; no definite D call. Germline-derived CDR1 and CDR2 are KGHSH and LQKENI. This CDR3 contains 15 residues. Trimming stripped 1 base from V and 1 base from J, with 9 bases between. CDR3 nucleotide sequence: TGTGCCAGCTCACCACGGACGGCTGGCACAGATACGCAGTATTTT. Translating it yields CASSPRTAGTDTQYF.

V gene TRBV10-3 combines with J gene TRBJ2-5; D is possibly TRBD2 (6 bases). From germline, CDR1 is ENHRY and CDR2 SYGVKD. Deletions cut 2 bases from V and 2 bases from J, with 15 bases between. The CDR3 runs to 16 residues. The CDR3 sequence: CAISELPGDVQETQYF. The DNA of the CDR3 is TGTGCCATCAGTGAGCTACCGGGGGATGTTCAAGAGACCCAGTACTTC.